This T cell receptor (beta chain) is from a study of blood T cell repertoires in COVID-19. Germline V gene lookup returns CDR1 SGHTA and CDR2 FQGNSA. The CDR3 is made up of 15 amino acids. Unmatched junction bases numbered 3, after V lost 5 bases and J lost 0 bases. Using immunoSEQ multiplex PCR, the repertoire was profiled, and TCRdb retains in-frame clones only, with some absent. The sample has about 99,000 clones; about 80% are singletons. The genes are TRBV7-2 and TRBJ2-1, with 8 positions matching TRBD2. The sequencing input was peripheral blood. This clonotype was sampled from a man aged 55 to 70 with acute or convalescent COVID-19. The CDR3 DNA reads as TGTGCCAGCAGCCTAAGCGGGAGCTCCTACAATGAGCAGTTCTTC. Translating it yields CASSLSGSSYNEQFF.